The source of this T cell receptor (beta chain) is a study of CD8 T cells in Susac syndrome. With random hexamers, roughly 0.45 to 1 ug RNA was reverse transcribed. TCRdb re-derived calls from the immunoSEQ multiplex PCR reads in MiXCR, one entry per CDR3 protein. The sample carries around 190,000 distinct CDR3 sequences, roughly 94% recorded once. V was clipped by 0 bases and J by 5 bases; unmatched bases: 6. Germline assignment: CDR1 SGDLS and CDR2 YYNGEE. This CDR3 comprises 16 residues. The T cells that were sequenced for TCR beta were CD8+ and CD4+ cells from blood. Negative isolation was applied to CD8+ and CD4+ T cells, and FACS enrichment was applied to TEMRA cells.

This sequence originates from a human donor in good health. The sample comprised CD4+ T cells from PBMCs. The chain employs TRBV9 and TRBJ2-2; 8 bases fit TRBD2. As DNA, the CDR3 is TGTGCCAGCAGCGTAGGTTCCGGGAGGGCAACCGGGGAGCTGTTTTTT. Translation: CASSVGSGRATGELFF.